These 15 T cell receptor beta chains originate from one sample sequenced in a study of vaccination effects on CD4 cells after COVID-19. CD4+ T cells specific for antigen were expanded with viral peptide pools by the ViraFEST assay before sequencing. Upon completion of about 10 days in culture, CD4+ T cells were isolated. Infection dated between March and December 2020, before the Alpha, Beta and Delta variants reached the United States. Data came from immunoSEQ multiplex PCR; TCRdb stores just in-frame clones and leaves some out. The sample holds about 26,000 clones; approximately 80% are singletons and the top ten take about 16%. For these receptors, no antigen is known. Sequenced material: CD4+ T cells from PBMCs cultured with HCoV-NL63 spike peptides, taken before COVID-19 vaccination. The receptor set was obtained from a human donor who had a prior SARS-CoV-2 infection.

CDR3 sequence: CASSFYLRGRGNRETQYF. CDR3 nucleotides: TGTGCCAGCAGCTTTTACCTTAGGGGGCGGGGTAATCGGGAGACCCAGTACTTC. The V call is TRBV7-2, the J call TRBJ2-5; TRBD1 might be the D (7 bases). CDR1 SGHTA and CDR2 FQGNSA come from the germline V gene. The CDR3 sequence is 18 residues long. The V and J ends lost 3 bases and 5 bases respectively, with 25 bases between them.

The genes are TRBV28 and TRBJ2-3; 11 bases agree with TRBD2. The CDR3 consists of 14 residues. V lost 3 bases, J lost 10 bases, and 6 bases stayed unmatched. Germline CDR1 reads MDHEN; CDR2 reads SYDVKM. CDR3 protein: CASSLASGRRAQYF. CDR3 nucleotide sequence: TGTGCCAGCAGTTTGGCTAGCGGGAGGAGGGCGCAGTATTTT.

The table lists this clone with a few counts. The V and J genes are TRBV7-8 and TRBJ1-2, with TRBD1 as a possible D gene (5 bases). Germline CDR1 reads SGHVS; CDR2 reads FQNEAQ. This CDR3 contains 15 residues. The V gene lost 0 bases and the J gene lost 4 bases, with 12 bases spanning the gap. For the CDR3, the DNA is TGTGCCAGCAGCTTAGCGCGACAGCCCATCTATGGCTACACCTTC. Translating gives CASSLARQPIYGYTF.

This chain joins TRBV5-5 and TRBJ2-1; 9 bases map to TRBD2. V shed 0 bases and J 4 bases; nucleotides not matched to a gene: 14. Per the germline V gene, CDR1 is SGHKS and CDR2 is YYEKEE (reference sequence). The CDR3 totals 19 residues. Written as DNA, the CDR3 is TGTGCCAGCAGCTTGGGACGGCGGGAGGGCCCTGTAGTTTACAATGAGCAGTTCTTC. It codes for CASSLGRREGPVVYNEQFF.

This sequence joins TRBV3-1 (or the pseudogene TRBV3-2) and TRBJ1-2, with D perhaps matching TRBD1 (6 bases). V was trimmed by 1 base and J by 2 bases, leaving 14 bases between them. Germline CDR1 reads LGHDT; CDR2 reads YNNKEL (reference sequence). The CDR3 has 16 amino acids. The CDR3 sequence: CASSQVLGRGNYGYTF. The DNA for the CDR3 is TGTGCCAGCAGCCAAGTTCTCGGCAGGGGAAACTATGGCTACACCTTC.

This sequence joins TRBV3-1 (or the pseudogene TRBV3-2) and TRBJ1-3; weak D call: TRBD1 (5 bases). Trimming pared 3 bases from V and 1 base from J, leaving 7 bases between. The germline V gene encodes CDR1 LGHDT and CDR2 YNNKEL (reference sequence). This CDR3 has 14 residues. CDR3 coding DNA: TGTGCCAGCAGCCAGCGGGGGTCTGGAAACACCATATATTTT. Amino acid sequence: CASSQRGSGNTIYF.

This clone was seen only a few times. This chain links TRBV5-1 with TRBJ1-6, with D possibly TRBD1 on 5 matching bases. CDR1 is SGHRS, CDR2 YFSETQ, per germline. V lost 4 bases to trimming and J lost 7 bases, with 18 bases between them. CDR3 length: 16 residues. In DNA, the CDR3 is TGCGCCAGCAGCCAGCAAGGGGCGGGAGGGAATTCACCCCTCCACTTT. Its translation: CASSQQGAGGNSPLHF.

The rearrangement links TRBV19 to TRBJ1-5; 7 nucleotides match TRBD1. Germline lookup yields CDR1 LNHDA and CDR2 SQIVND (reference sequence). V lost 3 bases, J lost 3 bases, and 8 bases stayed unmatched. This CDR3 contains 16 residues. CDR3 sequence reads: CASSMGTANDNQPQHF. The CDR3 DNA is TGTGCCAGTAGTATGGGGACAGCCAATGACAATCAGCCCCAGCATTTT.

This clone is medium-sized in the sample. V gene TRBV30 combines with J gene TRBJ2-4, with 9 bases lining up with TRBD1. The CDR3 totals 16 residues. After removal of 2 bases from V and 0 bases from J, the junction contained 5 bases not matched to a gene. The germline V gene encodes CDR1 GTSNPN and CDR2 SVGIG (reference sequence). CDR3 sequence: CAWSTGQGLAKNIQYF. The CDR3 nucleotides are TGTGCCTGGAGTACCGGACAGGGGCTAGCCAAAAACATTCAGTACTTC.

In this sample, this clone turned up once. The V call is TRBV7-6, the J call TRBJ2-3; 9 nucleotides align to TRBD2. The CDR3 sequence is 15 residues long. The germline V gene encodes CDR1 SGHVS and CDR2 FNYEAQ. The J segment lost 1 base and the V segment lost 5 bases, leaving 4 bases of the junction unmatched. CDR3 nucleotide sequence: TGTGCCAGCAGCCCCTTAGCGGGGGGCACAGATACGCAGTATTTT. It translates to CASSPLAGGTDTQYF.

This clone has a handful of counts. J is TRBJ2-5 and V is TRBV18, with 9 bases fitting TRBD1. CDR3 length: 15 residues. Unmatched junction bases numbered 3, after V lost 2 bases and J lost 2 bases. Germline V gene lookup returns CDR1 KGHSH and CDR2 LQKENI. CDR3: CASSPGTGLQETQYF. For the CDR3, the DNA is TGTGCCAGCTCACCAGGGACAGGGCTTCAAGAGACCCAGTACTTC.

The CDR3 DNA sequence: TGTGCCAGCTCACCCGGGACAGAATCTTACAATGAGCAGTTCTTC. Its protein product is CASSPGTESYNEQFF. The chain links TRBV18 to TRBJ2-1, with 7 nucleotides matching TRBD1. Germline-derived CDR1 and CDR2 are KGHSH and LQKENI. The CDR3 is 15 amino acids. The V gene end was trimmed by 3 bases and the J gene end by 4 bases; junction bases not matched to a gene: 6.

This chain links TRBV11-3 with TRBJ1-4, with 7 bases matching TRBD1. With V trimmed by 9 bases and J by 0 bases, 16 bases remained unmatched. Germline CDR1 reads SGHNT; CDR2 reads YENEEA. This CDR3 region has 18 residues. This CDR3 is CARDDREKSGATNEKLFF. The CDR3 nucleotides are TGTGCCAGGGACGACAGGGAGAAGAGTGGTGCAACTAATGAAAAACTGTTTTTT.

The rearrangement uses TRBV19 and TRBJ2-7; D may correspond to TRBD1 or TRBD2 (6 bases each). CDR3 size: 16 residues. Per the germline V gene, CDR1 is LNHDA and CDR2 is SQIVND (reference sequence). V lost 6 bases and J 4 bases, leaving 22 bases between the germline ends. The CDR3 spells CASRWDSGGYGYEQYF. The CDR3 DNA follows: TGTGCCAGTAGATGGGATTCCGGGGGCTACGGGTACGAGCAGTACTTC.

A remark on this clone: Mismatch with germline at one junction end may stem from a read error. The chain is built from TRBV7-7 and TRBJ2-2, with a weak D call TRBD2 (6 bases). The CDR3 has 13 residues. The germline V gene has CDR1 SSHAT and CDR2 FNYEAQ (reference sequence). The CDR3 region is CASSRGLTGELFF. The CDR3 bases are TGTGCTAGCAGCCGGGGACTCACCGGGGAGCTGTTTTTT.